Listed here are 20 T cell receptor beta chains from one sample, sequenced in a study of beta chain features in type 1 diabetes. TCRB transcripts that were expressed got sequenced, as all of the isolated RNA had been reverse transcribed. The data were produced by immunoSEQ multiplex PCR, yet TCRdb's version contains in-frame clones alone and is incomplete. The sample carries about 620,000 clones, 15% to 19% recorded once. The sample taken for sequencing was naive CD4+ T cells from blood. The receptors derive from a man aged 18-30 years in good health.

This clone has only a few counts. This chain connects TRBV19 to TRBJ1-1, with D perhaps TRBD1 (5 bases). Germline loops: CDR1 LNHDA, CDR2 SQIVND (reference sequence). The CDR3 is 13 amino acids. V lost 4 bases and J lost 4, with 10 bases in between. The CDR3 loop reads CASSKQGGTEAFF. CDR3 coding DNA: TGTGCCAGTAGTAAGCAGGGCGGCACTGAAGCTTTCTTT. The full variable domain, with the rest looked up from reference TRBV19 and TRBJ1-1, is DGGITQSPKYLFRKEGQNVTLSCEQNLNHDAMYWYRQDPGQGLRLIYYSQIVNDFQKGDIAEGYSVSREKKESFPLTVTSAQKNPTAFYLCASSKQGGTEAFFGQGTRLTVV.

V and J are TRBV30 and TRBJ2-1; either TRBD1 or TRBD2 may fit D (5 bases each). CDR3 length equals 11 residues. The germline CDR1 and CDR2 sequences are GTSNPN and SVGIG (reference sequence). The germline V and J ends were trimmed by 5 bases and 9 bases, with 11 bases remaining between them. The CDR3 DNA reads TGTGCCTGGGCCGTGGGGGTTGAGCAGTTCTTC. Protein: CAWAVGVEQFF.

The table lists this clone with a count of one. CDR3 loop: CASSLGPGTSRHSGANVLTF. The CDR3 region has the DNA TGTGCCAGCAGCTTAGGCCCGGGGACTAGCAGGCATTCTGGGGCCAACGTCCTGACTTTC. This chain connects TRBV7-6 to TRBJ2-6, with 9 bases lining up with TRBD2. The V and J ends lost 1 base and 1 base, in that order; junction bases with no gene match: 11. The germline CDR1 and CDR2 sequences are SGHVS and FNYEAQ. The CDR3 runs to 20 residues.

In this sample, this clone turned up a few times. The V and J genes are TRBV4-2 and TRBJ2-3; no reliable D call. V lost 0 bases and J lost 1, with 14 bases in between. The CDR3 is 17 amino acids. Germline CDR1 is LGHNA and CDR2 is YNFKEQ. CDR3 sequence reads: CASSQEGPTTGTDTQYF. Written as DNA, the CDR3 is TGTGCCAGCAGCCAAGAAGGGCCCACGACGGGCACAGATACGCAGTATTTT.

The V and J genes are TRBV19 and TRBJ2-2, with D unresolved. The CDR3 extends over 15 amino acids. Germline CDR1 is LNHDA and CDR2 is SQIVND (reference sequence). The V end was cut by 3 bases, the J end by 2 bases, with 10 bases between. The CDR3 protein is CASSMPRPNTGELFF. CDR3 DNA sequence: TGTGCCAGTAGTATGCCTAGGCCTAACACCGGGGAGCTGTTTTTT.

The rearrangement links TRBV5-4 to TRBJ2-7, with 7 bases aligning to TRBD2. Germline CDR1 SGHNT, CDR2 YYREEE (reference sequence). This CDR3 contains 15 residues. V shed 4 bases, J shed 4 bases, and the junction held 11 bases outside the gene matches. CDR3 sequence (DNA): TGTGCCAGCAGCCCCTCCCCGCGCGGGAGTTACGAGCAGTACTTC. Amino acids: CASSPSPRGSYEQYF. The full variable domain, rest sourced from reference TRBV5-4 and TRBJ2-7, is ETGVTQSPTHLIKTRGQQVTLRCSSQSGHNTVSWYQQALGQGPQFIFQYYREEENGRGNFPPRFSGLQFPNYSSELNVNALELDDSALYLCASSPSPRGSYEQYFGPGTRLTVT.

The V gene is TRBV30, the J gene TRBJ2-2; 8 bases match TRBD1. This CDR3 region has 21 residues. Germline values: CDR1 GTSNPN, CDR2 SVGIG (reference sequence). With V trimmed by 4 bases and J by 0 bases, 22 bases remained unmatched. The CDR3 is CAWKGDRFEMIGRANTGELFF. The CDR3 DNA reads as TGTGCCTGGAAAGGGGACAGGTTTGAAATGATTGGGCGCGCGAACACCGGGGAGCTGTTTTTT.

The V call is TRBV5-4, the J call TRBJ2-7; the match to TRBD1 covers 11 bases. The CDR3 sequence is 14 residues long. Germline CDR1 and CDR2: SGHNT and YYREEE (reference sequence). V lost 4 bases and J lost 4; bases outside the gene matches: 4. This CDR3 is CASSKGQGGYEQYF. DNA for the CDR3: TGTGCCAGCAGCAAGGGACAGGGGGGGTACGAGCAGTACTTC.

This clone was detected only a few times. The CDR3 loop reads CASSSQPGAEAFF. CDR3 DNA: TGTGCCAGCAGCTCGCAGCCGGGGGCTGAAGCTTTCTTT. V and J are TRBV7-9 and TRBJ1-1; D is possibly TRBD1 (5 bases). The V end lost 4 bases, the J end lost 6 bases, and 12 bases lay between the germline ends. The germline CDR1 and CDR2 sequences are SEHNR and FQNEAQ (reference sequence). The CDR3 loop spans 13 amino acids. The variable domain in full, completed from reference TRBV7-9 and TRBJ1-1, reads DTGVSQNPRHKITKRGQNVTFRCDPISEHNRLYWYRQTLGQGPEFLTYFQNEAQLEKSRLLSDRFSAERPKGSFSTLEIQRTEQGDSAMYLCASSSQPGAEAFFGQGTRLTVV.

The chain carries TRBV28 and TRBJ1-5; the match to TRBD1 covers 10 bases. From germline, CDR1 is MDHEN and CDR2 SYDVKM. The CDR3 runs 16 residues. Trimming took 6 bases from V and 2 from J; bases not matched to a gene: 7. The chain's CDR3 is CASRSRDRGRNQPQHF. The CDR3 coding sequence is TGTGCCAGCAGGTCCCGGGACAGGGGACGCAATCAGCCCCAGCATTTT. The full variable domain, with the rest looked up from reference TRBV28 and TRBJ1-5, is DVKVTQSSRYLVKRTGEKVFLECVQDMDHENMFWYRQDPGLGLRLIYFSYDVKMKEKGDIPEGYSVSREKKERFSLILESASTNQTSMYLCASRSRDRGRNQPQHFGDGTRLSIL.

This clone was counted between two and nine times. V usage is TRBV6-5 and J usage is TRBJ2-5, with 10 bases that match TRBD1. The germline CDR1 and CDR2 sequences are MNHEY and SVGAGI. The CDR3 consists of 16 residues. Trimming at V came to 2 bases and at J to 6 bases, leaving 9 bases not matched to a gene. The CDR3 sequence is CASSYPRQGALQTQYF. CDR3 DNA sequence: TGTGCCAGCAGTTACCCTAGACAGGGGGCATTACAGACCCAGTACTTC.

This chain uses TRBV28 with TRBJ2-5; 8 bases map to TRBD1. CDR3 length: 15 residues. Losses at the gene ends were 1 base for V and 2 bases for J; bases not matched to a gene: 3. Germline V gene sequence: CDR1 MDHEN, CDR2 SYDVKM. The CDR3, as DNA: TGTGCCAGCAGTTTATTTGGGACAGGTCAAGAGACCCAGTACTTC. Amino acids: CASSLFGTGQETQYF.

This clone was detected only once. The V gene is TRBV7-2, the J gene TRBJ1-5, with TRBD1 matching over 10 bases. Germline loops: CDR1 SGHTA, CDR2 FQGNSA. Germline trimming cut 4 bases from V and 6 bases from J; bases unmatched to any gene: 3. This CDR3 has 14 amino acids. The CDR3 region has the DNA TGTGCCAGCAGCTCCGGGACAGGGGTTCAGCCCCAGCATTTT. It yields the protein CASSSGTGVQPQHF.

The chain uses TRBV27 and TRBJ2-7, with 9 bases that match TRBD1. Germline V gene data show CDR1 as MNHEY and CDR2 as SMNVEV (reference sequence). V gave up 4 bases and J gave up 2 bases; unmatched junction bases: 9. This CDR3 region has 16 residues. CDR3 amino acids: CASSSPRTGVPYEQYF. The CDR3 region has the DNA TGTGCCAGCAGTTCCCCGCGGACAGGGGTCCCCTACGAGCAGTACTTC.

The rearrangement links TRBV7-2 to TRBJ2-5, with 12 bases fitting TRBD1. The V gene's germline CDR1 is SGHTA and CDR2 FQGNSA. The CDR3 sequence is 18 residues long. The junction had 7 bases not matched to a gene; V was cut back by 0 bases and J by 2 bases. In nucleotides, the CDR3 is TGTGCCAGCAGCTTAGCTGTCCCGGGACAGGGGGCGCAAGAGACCCAGTACTTC. Protein: CASSLAVPGQGAQETQYF.

The chain is built from TRBV19 and TRBJ1-5, with TRBD1 matching 9 bases. This CDR3 is 15 amino acids long. The trim removed 7 bases at V and 5 bases at J, leaving 9 bases unmatched. In germline, CDR1 is LNHDA, CDR2 SQIVND (reference sequence). CDR3 in amino acids: CASKIRGTGHQPQHF. DNA of the CDR3: TGTGCCAGTAAGATCCGGGGGACAGGGCATCAGCCCCAGCATTTT.

V gene TRBV28 combines with J gene TRBJ1-1; D gene uncertain. V lost 2 bases and J 11 bases, leaving 12 bases between the germline ends. This CDR3 comprises 12 residues. CDR1 is MDHEN and CDR2 is SYDVKM in the germline V gene. The CDR3 region has the DNA TGTGCCAGCAGTTTACGGTCGGCCGTGGCTTTCTTT. Translating gives CASSLRSAVAFF.

The gene calls are TRBV27 and TRBJ2-1, with 10 bases lining up with TRBD2. There are 17 residues in the CDR3. Germline loops: CDR1 MNHEY, CDR2 SMNVEV (reference sequence). V trimming: 0 bases; J trimming: 8 bases; junction bases outside the gene matches: 10. Here the CDR3 reads CASSLSYGTSALDEQFF. DNA for the CDR3: TGTGCCAGCAGTTTATCTTATGGGACTAGCGCGTTGGATGAGCAGTTCTTC.

The chain joins TRBV10-3 to TRBJ1-2; 9 nucleotides line up with TRBD1. CDR1 is ENHRY and CDR2 is SYGVKD in the germline V gene. This CDR3 is 15 amino acids long. Trimming removed 4 bases from V and 2 bases from J; junction bases left unmatched: 5. CDR3 region: CAISAPGQGNYGYTF. The DNA of the CDR3 is TGTGCCATCAGTGCACCGGGACAGGGAAACTATGGCTACACCTTC.

This clone was counted a few times. The chain employs TRBV12-5 and TRBJ2-6; TRBD1 aligns across 8 bases. From germline, CDR1 is LGHNT and CDR2 FRNRAP. The CDR3 length is 19 residues. Losses at the gene ends were 1 base for V and 0 bases for J; bases not matched to a gene: 8. This CDR3 reads CASGLALDRGASGANVLTF. CDR3 bases: TGTGCTAGTGGTTTGGCCCTTGACAGGGGAGCCTCTGGGGCCAACGTCCTGACTTTC. Combining the CDR3 with reference TRBV12-5 and TRBJ2-6 gives the whole variable domain DARVTQTPRHKVTEMGQEVTMRCQPILGHNTVFWYRQTMMQGLELLAYFRNRAPLDDSGMPKDRFSAEMPDATLATLKIQPSEPRDSAVYFCASGLALDRGASGANVLTFGAGSRLTVL.